The 9 T cell receptor beta chains presented below share a single source sample, sequenced in a study of blood T cell repertoires in COVID-19. Using immunoSEQ multiplex PCR, the repertoire was profiled, and TCRdb retains in-frame clones only, with some absent. The sample holds some 260,000 clones, nearly 90% seen once. The sample was peripheral blood. The source of these receptors is a man younger than 35 with active or convalescent COVID-19.

This clone was counted once. The V call is TRBV6-5, the J call TRBJ1-5, with D unclear. This CDR3 contains 15 residues. Per germline, CDR1 MNHEY and CDR2 SVGAGI. The germline V and J ends were trimmed by 10 bases and 0 bases, with 16 bases remaining between them. CDR3 nucleotides: TGTGCCACACTACTAGGAGGGAATAGCAATCAGCCCCAGCATTTT. Translating it yields CATLLGGNSNQPQHF.

The chain carries TRBV7-6 and TRBJ2-5, with 10 bases lining up with TRBD1. The J segment lost 5 bases and the V segment lost 5 bases, leaving 8 bases of the junction unmatched. Germline assignment: CDR1 SGHVS and CDR2 FNYEAQ. CDR3 size: 15 residues. CDR3 sequence: CASSNPGQGTETQYF. CDR3 in DNA: TGTGCCAGCAGCAATCCGGGACAGGGGACGGAGACCCAGTACTTC.

The rearrangement links TRBV7-9 to TRBJ2-3; maybe TRBD1 (6 bases). CDR1 is SEHNR, CDR2 FQNEAQ, per germline (reference sequence). This CDR3 region has 14 residues. CDR3 in DNA: TGTTCTGGGGGCGGCCTTCCTAGCACAGATACGCAGTATTTT. It is translated as CSGGGLPSTDTQYF. The whole variable domain, remainder taken from reference TRBV7-9 and TRBJ2-3, is DTGVSQNPRHKITKRGQNVTFRCDPISEHNRLYWYRQTLGQGPEFLTYFQNEAQLEKSRLLSDRFSAERPKGSFSTLEIQRTEQGDSAMYLCSGGGLPSTDTQYFGPGTRLTVL.

CDR3 amino acids: CASEGGEATNEKLFF. DNA of the CDR3: TGTGCCTCCGAGGGTGGAGAGGCAACTAATGAAAAACTGTTTTTT. The chain is built from TRBV15 and TRBJ1-4; D call uncertain. This CDR3 comprises 15 residues. Trimming pared 11 bases from V and 0 bases from J, leaving 16 bases between. Germline CDR1 and CDR2: LNHNV and YYDKDF (reference sequence).

The J gene is TRBJ1-4, the V gene TRBV29-1; D uncertain. Germline V gives CDR1 SQVTM, CDR2 ANQGSEA. Trimming stripped 7 bases from V and 0 bases from J, with 6 bases between. There are 12 residues in the CDR3. CDR3 nucleotide sequence: TGCAGCGCTAGTCCAACTAATGAAAAACTGTTTTTT. This translates into CSASPTNEKLFF.

The genes are TRBV7-9 and TRBJ1-1, with no clear D. CDR1 and CDR2 (germline): SEHNR, FQNEAQ (reference sequence). V lost 4 bases, J lost 1 base, and 10 bases lay in between. The CDR3 consists of 14 residues. The CDR3 DNA follows: TGTGCCAGCAGCTCTCCCGGGGAGAACACTGAAGCTTTCTTT. This translates into CASSSPGENTEAFF.

V and J are TRBV6-4 and TRBJ1-6; D not certain. The CDR3 sequence is 13 residues long. Germline CDR1 MRHNA, CDR2 SNTAGT. V gave up 5 bases and J gave up 8 bases, with 10 bases separating them. CDR3 DNA sequence: TGTGCCAGCAGTTATCAGGTTGATTCACCCCTCCACTTT. This sequence encodes CASSYQVDSPLHF.

The rearrangement links TRBV5-4 to TRBJ2-3, with D tentatively TRBD1 (5 bases). The germline V and J ends were trimmed by 5 bases and 0 bases, with 13 bases remaining between them. The CDR3 length is 15 residues. Germline assignment: CDR1 SGHNT and CDR2 YYREEE (reference sequence). CDR3 protein: CASRQEQTSTDTQYF. DNA for the CDR3: TGTGCCAGCAGACAGGAACAGACTAGCACAGATACGCAGTATTTT.

The J gene is TRBJ2-7, the V gene TRBV5-3, with TRBD2 as a possible D gene (5 bases). TRBV5-3 is filed as an ORF, its function uncertain. The CDR3 totals 16 residues. The V end was cut by 4 bases, the J end by 0 bases, with 17 bases between. The CDR3 sequence: CARSGPRRTDSYEQYF. CDR3 DNA: TGTGCCAGAAGCGGCCCCAGGAGGACGGACTCCTACGAGCAGTACTTC.